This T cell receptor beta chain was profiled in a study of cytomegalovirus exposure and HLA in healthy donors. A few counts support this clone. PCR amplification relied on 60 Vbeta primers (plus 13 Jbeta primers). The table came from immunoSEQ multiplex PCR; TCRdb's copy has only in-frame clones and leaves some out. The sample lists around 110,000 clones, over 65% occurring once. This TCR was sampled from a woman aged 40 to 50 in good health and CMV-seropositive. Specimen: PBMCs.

As DNA, the CDR3 is TGTGCCAGCAACGGACAGGGAGAATCCTACGAGCAGTACTTC. It yields the protein CASNGQGESYEQYF. The J gene is TRBJ2-7, the V gene TRBV2; 8 nucleotides align to TRBD1. The V gene's germline CDR1 is SNHLY and CDR2 FYNNEI. The CDR3 extends over 14 amino acids. The V and J ends lost 7 bases and 1 base, in that order; junction bases with no gene match: 6.